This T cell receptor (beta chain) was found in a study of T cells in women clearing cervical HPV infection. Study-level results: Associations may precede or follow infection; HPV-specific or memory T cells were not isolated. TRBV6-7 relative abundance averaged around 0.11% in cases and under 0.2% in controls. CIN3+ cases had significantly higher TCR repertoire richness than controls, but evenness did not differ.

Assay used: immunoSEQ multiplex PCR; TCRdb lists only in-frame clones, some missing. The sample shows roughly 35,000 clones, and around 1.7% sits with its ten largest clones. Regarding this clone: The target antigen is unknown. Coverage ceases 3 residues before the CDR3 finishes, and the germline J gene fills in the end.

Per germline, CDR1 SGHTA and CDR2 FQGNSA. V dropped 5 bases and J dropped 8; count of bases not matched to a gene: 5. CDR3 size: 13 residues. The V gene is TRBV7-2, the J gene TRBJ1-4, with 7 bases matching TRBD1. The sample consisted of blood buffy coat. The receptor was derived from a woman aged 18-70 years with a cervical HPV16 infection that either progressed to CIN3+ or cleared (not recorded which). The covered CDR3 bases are TGTGCCAGCAGCAGAGACAGGGTGGAAAAA. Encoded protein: CASSRDRVEK. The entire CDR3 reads CASSRDRVEKLFF.